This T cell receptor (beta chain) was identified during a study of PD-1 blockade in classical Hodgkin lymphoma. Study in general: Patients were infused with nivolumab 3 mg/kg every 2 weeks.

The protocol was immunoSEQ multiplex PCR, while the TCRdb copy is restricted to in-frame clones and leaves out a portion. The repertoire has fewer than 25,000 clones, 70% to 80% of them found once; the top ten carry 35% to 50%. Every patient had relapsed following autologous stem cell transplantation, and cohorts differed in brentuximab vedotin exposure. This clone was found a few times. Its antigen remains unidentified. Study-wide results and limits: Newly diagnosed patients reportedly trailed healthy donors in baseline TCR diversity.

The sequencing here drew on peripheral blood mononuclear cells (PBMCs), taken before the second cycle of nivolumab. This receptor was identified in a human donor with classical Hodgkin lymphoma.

The CDR3, as DNA: TGTGCCAGCAGCTGGACAGGGAGAGGGGACCAAGAGACCCAGTACTTC. Translated: CASSWTGRGDQETQYF. The rearrangement links TRBV11-3 to TRBJ2-5, with 8 bases that match TRBD1. This CDR3 is built from 16 residues. Germline CDR1 SGHNT, CDR2 YENEEA. Losses at the gene ends were 4 bases for V and 0 bases for J; bases not matched to a gene: 7.